The source of this T cell receptor (beta chain) is a study of blood T cell repertoires in COVID-19. Looking at the study overall: The cDNA or gDNA used as material had been derived from T cells, B-cell-depleted T cells, or PBMCs.

Germline V CDR1 and CDR2: LNHDA, SQIVND (reference sequence). V lost 7 bases to trimming and J lost 6 bases, with 10 bases between them. This CDR3 region has 13 residues. Clones were sequenced by immunoSEQ multiplex PCR, and TCRdb holds only the in-frame ones, with some missing. In the table there are about 120,000 clones, 70% to 85% of which are singletons. Source material: peripheral blood. The chain couples TRBV19 to TRBJ1-6; no definite D call. This clonotype originated in a human donor with acute or convalescent COVID-19. The donor label of this sample is uncertain. The CDR3 loop reads CASKHSLNSPLHF. The DNA for the CDR3 is TGTGCCAGTAAGCACAGTCTTAATTCACCCCTCCACTTT.